Sequencing of this T cell receptor (beta chain) was carried out in a study of blood T cell repertoires in COVID-19. At the level of the study: Samples taken during acute and convalescent COVID-19 were collected in the United States, Italy and Spain. In each case, the material was cDNA or gDNA derived from T cells, B-cell-depleted T cells, or PBMCs.

In the authors' methods: The assay estimated nucleated cells by amplifying reference gene primers. Sequenced by immunoSEQ multiplex PCR; TCRdb stores in-frame clones only, minus some. V and J calls plus clone size are reproduced from that table; the DNA served to infer D and trimming. Here the sample spans approximately 150,000 clones, 87% being singletons. The CDR3 has 15 residues. The ends were cut back, 0 bases at V and 3 bases at J, with 12 bases in the middle. Germline V lookup: CDR1 LGHNA, CDR2 YNFKEQ. The sequence derives from a human donor in a cohort sampled during active COVID-19. The sample was peripheral blood. The chain links TRBV4-2 to TRBJ2-7; D is ambiguous. This chain's CDR3 is CASSQERRLLYEQYF. CDR3 sequence (DNA): TGTGCCAGCAGCCAAGAACGGCGGCTCCTCTACGAGCAGTACTTC.